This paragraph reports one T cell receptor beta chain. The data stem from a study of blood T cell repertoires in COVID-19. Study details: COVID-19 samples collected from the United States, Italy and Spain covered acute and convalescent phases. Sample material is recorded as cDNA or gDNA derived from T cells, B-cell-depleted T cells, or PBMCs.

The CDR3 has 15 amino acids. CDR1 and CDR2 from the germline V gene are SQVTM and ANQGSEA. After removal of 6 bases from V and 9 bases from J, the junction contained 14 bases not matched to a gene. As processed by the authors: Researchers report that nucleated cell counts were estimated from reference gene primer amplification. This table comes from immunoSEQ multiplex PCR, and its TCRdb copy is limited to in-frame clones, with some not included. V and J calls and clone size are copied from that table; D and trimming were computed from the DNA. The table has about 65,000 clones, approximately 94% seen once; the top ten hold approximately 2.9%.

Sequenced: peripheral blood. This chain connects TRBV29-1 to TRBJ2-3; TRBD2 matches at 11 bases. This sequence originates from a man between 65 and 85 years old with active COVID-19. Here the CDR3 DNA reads TGCAGCGTAGGAACGAGTAGCGGGGGGGAAGGGACGCAGTATTTT. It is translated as CSVGTSSGGEGTQYF.